These T cell receptor beta chains were read from a single sample in a study of blood T cell repertoires in COVID-19. The table came from immunoSEQ multiplex PCR; TCRdb's copy has only in-frame clones and leaves some out. Seen here are 30,000 to 45,000 clones, roughly 89% observed once, and the top ten hold 7.2%. The sequenced sample was peripheral blood. The receptors derive from a human donor in a cohort sampled during active COVID-19. CDR3s include the opening cysteine and the closing phenylalanine or tryptophan. D genes are given only for firm matches. Not every row has a clone size; where given, it reads once, few, many or a size class.

-	TRBJ1-2	TRBV19	-	TGTGCCAGTAGTATTATCCCGTGGACAACTAACTATGGCTACACCTTC	CASSIIPWTTNYGYTF
-	TRBJ2-7	TRBV28	-	TGTGCCAGCAGTTTATCTCTAGGAACGGTTCTCTCCTACGAGCAGTACTTC	CASSLSLGTVLSYEQYF
-	TRBJ1-4	TRBV4-1	-	TGCGCCAGCAGCCCAGATGAAAAACTGTTTTTT	CASSPDEKLFF
TRBD1	TRBJ1-2	TRBV5-1	-	TGCGCCAGCAACCAACCGGGACAGGAGGGTAAAGGCTACACCTTC	CASNQPGQEGKGYTF
-	TRBJ1-1	TRBV27	-	TGTCCACCTGACTTAGGGGCGAAAACTGAAGCTTTCTTT	CPPDLGAKTEAFF
-	TRBJ1-5	TRBV19	once	TGTGCCAGTAGGACCAAACAGGGTCCCATGGAGCCCCAGCATTTT	CASRTKQGPMEPQHF
TRBD1	TRBJ2-7	TRBV30	medium-sized	TGTGCCTGGACAGACAGGGCCCTCGAGGAGCAGTACTTC	CAWTDRALEEQYF
TRBD1	TRBJ2-5	TRBV9	-	TGTGCCAGCACCACCCAGGGGGACCAAGAGACCCAGTACTTC	CASTTQGDQETQYF
-	TRBJ1-5	TRBV7-8	once	TGTGCCAGCAGCGGGGGCTGGCAGGGTGGCAATCAGCCCCAGCATTTT	CASSGGWQGGNQPQHF
TRBD1	TRBJ1-1	TRBV7-3	-	TGTGCCAGCAGTCCGACAGGGCCCCTGGGGACTGAAGCTTTCTTT	CASSPTGPLGTEAFF
-	TRBJ1-2	TRBV5-4	-	TGTGCCAGCAGCTTTGGACAGTCTAACTATGGCTACACCTTC	CASSFGQSNYGYTF
-	TRBJ1-5	TRBV2	-	TGTGCCACGGGGGGCAGGCGAAGCAATCAGCCCCAGCATTTT	CATGGRRSNQPQHF
-	TRBJ1-6	TRBV7-9	-	TGTGCCAGCAGCAGAGGAGGTCGCCGCAATTCACCCCTCCACTTT	CASSRGGRRNSPLHF
TRBD1	TRBJ2-5	TRBV7-2	-	TGTGCCAGCAGCTTAGCGCCTAGGGGGCAAGTAAAAGAGACCCAGTACTTC	CASSLAPRGQVKETQYF
TRBD1	TRBJ2-3	TRBV3-1/TRBV3-2	-	TGTGCCAGCAGCGCCCAGGGGGCGAGCACAGATACGCAGTATTTT	CASSAQGASTDTQYF